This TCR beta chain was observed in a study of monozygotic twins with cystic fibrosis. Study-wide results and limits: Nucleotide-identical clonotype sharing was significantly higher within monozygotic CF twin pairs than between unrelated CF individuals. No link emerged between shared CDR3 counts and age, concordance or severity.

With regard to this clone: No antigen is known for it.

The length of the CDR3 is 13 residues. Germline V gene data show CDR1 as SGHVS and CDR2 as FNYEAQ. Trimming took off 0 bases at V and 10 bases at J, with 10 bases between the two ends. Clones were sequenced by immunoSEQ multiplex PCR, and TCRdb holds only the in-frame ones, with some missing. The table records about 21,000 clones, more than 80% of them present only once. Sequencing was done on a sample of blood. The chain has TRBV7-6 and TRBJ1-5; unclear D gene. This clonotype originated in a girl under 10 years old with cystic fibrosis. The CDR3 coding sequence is TGTGCCAGCAGCTTAGCGGGAGTCTCACCCCAGCATTTT. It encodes CASSLAGVSPQHF.